This passage covers 9 T cell receptor beta chains from one sample sequenced in a study of chemoradiotherapy in HPV16-positive cancers. Sequencing used immunoSEQ multiplex PCR; TCRdb keeps in-frame clones, though not all of them. Found here are a few thousand clones, approximately 83% of them singletons; the top ten hold around 22%. The starting material was tumor tissue, obtained from a patient who underwent chemoradiotherapy. The source is a human donor with HPV-associated anogenital cancer.

The V call is TRBV10-3, the J call TRBJ2-7; D is ambiguous. The CDR3 sequence is 16 residues long. The germline CDR1 and CDR2 sequences are ENHRY and SYGVKD. V was cut by 0 bases and J by 2 bases, with 14 bases left in between. CDR3 residues: CAISESTGINAYEQYF. CDR3 nucleotide sequence: TGTGCCATCAGTGAGTCGACTGGGATCAACGCCTACGAGCAGTACTTC.

V usage is TRBV6-1 and J usage is TRBJ1-5; no clear D. V shed 0 bases and J shed 10 bases, with 16 bases lying between them. The CDR3 runs 15 residues. From germline, CDR1 is MNHNS and CDR2 SASEGT. CDR3 coding DNA: TGTGCCAGCAGTGAAGCCCGGTCGTCGGGTGATCCCCAGCATTTT. This codes for CASSEARSSGDPQHF.

The chain links TRBV6-6 to TRBJ2-6, with 11 nucleotides matching TRBD1. V was pared by 7 bases and J by 0 bases, with 2 bases of the junction left unmatched. The CDR3 is 16 amino acids. Germline loops: CDR1 MNHNY, CDR2 SVGAGI (reference sequence). The CDR3 sequence is CASTGTGGSGANVLTF. The CDR3 coding sequence is TGTGCCAGCACCGGGACAGGGGGCTCTGGGGCCAACGTCCTGACTTTC.

This chain connects TRBV6-1 to TRBJ2-7, with 7 nucleotides matching TRBD2. Germline CDR1 MNHNS, CDR2 SASEGT. The CDR3 is 15 residues long. The trim removed 1 base at V and 2 bases at J, leaving 5 bases unmatched. The CDR3 DNA follows: TGTGCCAGCAGTGAAGGGGCGGGGGATGCCTACGAGCAGTACTTC. It codes for CASSEGAGDAYEQYF.

The chain carries TRBV4-2 and TRBJ2-2, with a weak D call TRBD2 (6 bases). V lost 2 bases and J lost 6, with 10 bases in between. The CDR3 loop spans 14 amino acids. Germline values: CDR1 LGHNA, CDR2 YNFKEQ. CDR3 region: CASSQREYAGELFF. The DNA of the CDR3 is TGTGCCAGCAGCCAACGGGAGTATGCCGGGGAGCTGTTTTTT.

This clone was seen only once. V and J are TRBV5-1 and TRBJ2-4, with D unresolved. V lost 5 bases to trimming and J lost 1 base, with 7 bases between them. This CDR3 spans 13 amino acids. CDR1 and CDR2 (germline): SGHRS, YFSETQ. The CDR3 loop is CASRDPAKNIQYF. In DNA, the CDR3 is TGCGCCAGCAGGGACCCCGCCAAAAACATTCAGTACTTC.

The chain is built from TRBV5-4 and TRBJ1-5; maybe TRBD1 (5 bases). CDR3 size: 14 residues. Per the germline V gene, CDR1 is SGHNT and CDR2 is YYREEE (reference sequence). V lost 7 bases to trimming and J lost 7 bases, with 18 bases between them. The CDR3 protein is CASSRGGIGQPQHF. CDR3 DNA: TGTGCCAGCTCCCGCGGGGGGATAGGGCAGCCCCAGCATTTT.

The V and J genes are TRBV6-4 and TRBJ1-1; a possible D gene is TRBD1 (6 bases). V lost 4 bases and J 0 bases, leaving 6 bases between the germline ends. CDR3 length: 13 amino acids. Germline V gives CDR1 MRHNA, CDR2 SNTAGT. CDR3 protein: CASSGDMNTEAFF. The CDR3 DNA sequence: TGTGCCAGCAGTGGGGACATGAACACTGAAGCTTTCTTT.

V gene TRBV5-1 combines with J gene TRBJ2-2; D is unclear. The CDR3 totals 17 residues. The germline V gene has CDR1 SGHRS and CDR2 YFSETQ. V lost 1 base and J 2 bases, leaving 15 bases between the germline ends. This CDR3 reads CASSLSFGRTNTGELFF. For the CDR3, the DNA is TGCGCCAGCAGCTTGTCGTTTGGACGCACCAACACCGGGGAGCTGTTTTTT.